This TCR beta chain was profiled in a study of shared clonotypes between healthy human individuals. Overall study: The cohort had two women and a few men, ages 18 to 49.

The run depth of the assay was deep. Here immunoSEQ multiplex PCR was the method, and the copy in TCRdb shows in-frame clones only, minus some. The sample lists millions of clones, 85% to 95% occurring once. CDR3 length: 16 amino acids. CDR1 is LGHNA, CDR2 YSLEER, per germline. The ends were cut back, 0 bases at V and 3 bases at J, with 14 bases in the middle. What was sequenced was naive CD4+ T cells sorted from blood. Subset: CD45RA+ positively selected. This TCR came from a man in his late teens or twenties in good health. The genes are TRBV4-3 and TRBJ1-1; D remains unclear. CDR3 coding DNA: TGCGCCAGCAGCCAAGATGGGTATAGTACAGACACTGAAGCTTTCTTT. It translates to CASSQDGYSTDTEAFF.